This T cell receptor beta chain emerged from a study of blood T cell repertoires in COVID-19. Study as a whole: Acute-phase and convalescent COVID-19 samples originated in the United States, Italy and Spain.

As originally analysed: Nucleated cell number was recorded as an estimate derived from reference gene primer amplification. This table comes from immunoSEQ multiplex PCR, and its TCRdb copy is limited to in-frame clones, with some not included. Clone size and the V and J calls come from that table; the DNA yielded D and trimming. The table has 200,000 to 250,000 clones, approximately 85% seen once. As regards this clone: The sample has other DNA sequences that encode this CDR3 too.

From germline, CDR1 is SGHRS and CDR2 YFSETQ. The CDR3 is 15 amino acids. Trimming removed 3 bases from V and 2 bases from J; junction bases left unmatched: 4. This sequence originates from a man older than 75 with acute or convalescent COVID-19. The gene calls are TRBV5-1 and TRBJ1-4; 7 bases match TRBD1. Sequencing used peripheral blood. The CDR3 spells CASSSTGATNEKLFF. Written as DNA, the CDR3 is TGCGCCAGCAGCTCCACAGGGGCTACTAATGAAAAACTGTTTTTT.